Below are 32 T cell receptor beta chains sequenced from a single sample in a study of T cell changes during pregnancy in multiple sclerosis. Sequencing was performed with immunoSEQ multiplex PCR; in TCRdb, only in-frame clones are kept and a portion is missing. The sample has 76,000 or so clones, just over 90% seen once. The sample was peripheral blood, taken in the second trimester of pregnancy. The receptor source for this set is a female donor in good health, enrolled as a control in a pregnancy study.

V usage is TRBV18 and J usage is TRBJ1-1; TRBD1 matches at 9 bases. From germline, CDR1 is KGHSH and CDR2 LQKENI. The CDR3 runs to 18 residues. Losses at the gene ends were 0 bases for V and 6 bases for J; bases not matched to a gene: 14. The CDR3 nucleotides read TGTGCCAGCTCACCACCGAGCCCGGACAGGGGAAGAGGGGCTGAAGCTTTCTTT. This codes for CASSPPSPDRGRGAEAFF.

This clone was counted once. The CDR3 bases are TGTGCCAGCAGTGACCAGGGACAGGTTGCAACTAATGAAAAACTGTTTTTT. Protein product: CASSDQGQVATNEKLFF. This chain connects TRBV25-1 to TRBJ1-4, with 8 nucleotides matching TRBD1. The germline CDR1 and CDR2 sequences are MGHDK and SYGVNS. The CDR3 spans 17 residues. Losses at the gene ends were 3 bases for V and 0 bases for J; bases not matched to a gene: 6.

V gene TRBV25-1 combines with J gene TRBJ2-1; TRBD2 aligns across 9 bases. The V gene end was trimmed by 5 bases and the J gene end by 6 bases; junction bases not matched to a gene: 11. Germline V gene data show CDR1 as MGHDK and CDR2 as SYGVNS. There are 16 residues in the CDR3. CDR3 sequence (DNA): TGTGCCAGCAGTTATTCCCTAGCGGGGTTCTTCAATGAGCAGTTCTTC. Protein sequence: CASSYSLAGFFNEQFF.

J is TRBJ2-7 and V is TRBV5-1, with D possibly TRBD1 on 5 matching bases. Trimming took 2 bases from V and 0 from J, leaving 9 bases between them. The germline gives CDR1 SGHRS, CDR2 YFSETQ. CDR3 length: 14 residues. CDR3 DNA sequence: TGCGCCAGCAGCTTCGACAGTAGCTCCTACGAGCAGTACTTC. Its protein product is CASSFDSSSYEQYF.

This chain links TRBV15 with TRBJ2-3, with TRBD2 matching over 10 bases. The trim removed 1 base at V and 5 bases at J, leaving 6 bases unmatched. Germline loops: CDR1 LNHNV, CDR2 YYDKDF (reference sequence). This CDR3 comprises 16 residues. CDR3 region: CATSRGASGGGDTQYF. CDR3 in DNA: TGTGCCACCAGCAGAGGGGCCAGCGGGGGGGGAGATACGCAGTATTTT.

This chain links TRBV19 with TRBJ2-7; D possibly corresponds to TRBD1 (5 bases). The CDR3 covers 15 residues. V lost 5 bases and J 1 base, leaving 15 bases between the germline ends. Germline CDR1 is LNHDA and CDR2 is SQIVND (reference sequence). The CDR3 here is CASSSSGRASYEQYF. CDR3 bases: TGTGCCAGTAGTTCCTCCGGCAGGGCTTCCTACGAGCAGTACTTC. Drawing the rest from reference TRBV19 and TRBJ2-7, the complete variable domain is DGGITQSPKYLFRKEGQNVTLSCEQNLNHDAMYWYRQDPGQGLRLIYYSQIVNDFQKGDIAEGYSVSREKKESFPLTVTSAQKNPTAFYLCASSSSGRASYEQYFGPGTRLTVT.

The chain couples TRBV7-2 to TRBJ2-3; TRBD2 agrees at 9 bases. The CDR3 length is 17 residues. V was clipped by 5 bases and J by 5 bases; unmatched bases: 14. Germline V lookup: CDR1 SGHTA, CDR2 FQGNSA. CDR3 residues: CASSENPSGGTGDTQYF. The CDR3 DNA sequence: TGTGCCAGCAGCGAAAATCCCAGCGGGGGGACTGGAGATACGCAGTATTTT.

This chain joins TRBV21-1 and TRBJ2-2; TRBD1, the table's D call, lacks a check against the DNA. TRBV21-1 is flagged as a pseudogene. This CDR3 contains 17 residues. DNA of the CDR3: TGTGCCAGCAGCAATTTGGCGACAGAGAATAACACCGGGGAGCTGTTTTTT. Translation: CASSNLATENNTGELFF.

This clone occurred once. The chain couples TRBV2 to TRBJ2-2; tentatively, D is TRBD2 (6 bases). Between the trimmed V and J ends, which lost 6 bases and 0 bases, there was a span of 14 bases. The CDR3 is 16 amino acids. Per germline, CDR1 SNHLY and CDR2 FYNNEI. CDR3 region: CASRGRLGPNTGELFF. In nucleotides, the CDR3 is TGTGCCAGCAGAGGGAGGTTGGGTCCGAACACCGGGGAGCTGTTTTTT.

The chain links TRBV6-5 to TRBJ1-1; D unresolved. The CDR3 is 13 residues long. Trimming stripped 4 bases from V and 3 bases from J, with 9 bases between. The germline gives CDR1 MNHEY, CDR2 SVGAGI. The CDR3 DNA is TGTGCCAGCAGTTCCGGGGAGGACACTGAAGCTTTCTTT. Its translation is CASSSGEDTEAFF.

V and J are TRBV19 and TRBJ2-7, with D tentatively TRBD2 (6 bases). The V gene lost 5 bases and the J gene lost 2 bases, with 13 bases spanning the gap. This CDR3 is 14 amino acids long. Per the germline V gene, CDR1 is LNHDA and CDR2 is SQIVND (reference sequence). The CDR3 is CASSSGTGAYEQYF. The CDR3 DNA reads TGTGCCAGTAGTTCCGGGACTGGAGCCTACGAGCAGTACTTC. The whole variable domain, filled in from reference TRBV19 and TRBJ2-7, reads DGGITQSPKYLFRKEGQNVTLSCEQNLNHDAMYWYRQDPGQGLRLIYYSQIVNDFQKGDIAEGYSVSREKKESFPLTVTSAQKNPTAFYLCASSSGTGAYEQYFGPGTRLTVT.

The chain couples TRBV19 to TRBJ1-6; no firm D call. Germline CDR1 and CDR2: LNHDA and SQIVND (reference sequence). Trimming cost V 7 bases and J 5 bases, with 15 bases left between them. CDR3 length: 15 amino acids. The CDR3 DNA reads as TGTGCCAGTACCCTTCGCACTACGAATAATTCACCCCTCCACTTT. Protein: CASTLRTTNNSPLHF.

V usage is TRBV6-1 and J usage is TRBJ1-2; weak D call: TRBD1 (5 bases). With 3 bases removed from V and 6 bases from J, the gap between germline ends came to 14 bases. The germline V gene encodes CDR1 MNHNS and CDR2 SASEGT. CDR3 length equals 14 residues. CDR3 nucleotides: TGTGCCAGCAGTGACCATCAACCAGGGAATGGCTACACCTTC. It specifies CASSDHQPGNGYTF.

The rearrangement links TRBV25-1 to TRBJ2-1, with 10 bases aligning to TRBD2. V lost 4 bases, J lost 7 bases, and 7 bases stayed unmatched. Germline-derived CDR1 and CDR2 are MGHDK and SYGVNS. The CDR3 loop spans 15 amino acids. The CDR3 DNA follows: TGTGCCAGCAGTGTTAGTCTAGCGGGGGAGAATGAGCAGTTCTTC. The encoded protein is CASSVSLAGENEQFF.

The J gene is TRBJ1-5, the V gene TRBV30; D gene ambiguous. The CDR3 length is 13 residues. Germline CDR1 is GTSNPN and CDR2 is SVGIG (reference sequence). Trimming shortened V by 0 bases and J by 5 bases, and 8 bases separated the two germline ends. In DNA form, the CDR3 reads TGTGCCTGGAGTGTACGGGGAGATCAGCCCCAGCATTTT. As protein: CAWSVRGDQPQHF.

This rearrangement joins TRBV5-8 to TRBJ1-5; D possibly corresponds to TRBD1 (5 bases). V lost 2 bases to trimming and J lost 1 base, with 16 bases between them. This CDR3 is built from 17 residues. The germline V gene encodes CDR1 SGHTS and CDR2 YDEGEE. The CDR3 spells CASSFRQGGFSNQPQHF. CDR3 in DNA: TGTGCCAGCAGCTTCAGGCAGGGAGGTTTCAGCAATCAGCCCCAGCATTTT.

The J gene is TRBJ2-5, the V gene TRBV19, with no clear D. This CDR3 is 15 amino acids long. Germline assignment: CDR1 LNHDA and CDR2 SQIVND (reference sequence). The V end was cut by 5 bases, the J end by 0 bases, with 13 bases between. CDR3 nucleotides: TGTGCCAGTAGTTCTCCAAACAGAAACCAAGAGACCCAGTACTTC. Its translation is CASSSPNRNQETQYF.

V and J are TRBV7-8 and TRBJ1-5; TRBD1 aligns across 7 bases. CDR1 and CDR2 (germline): SGHVS, FQNEAQ. With V trimmed by 5 bases and J by 7 bases, 11 bases remained unmatched. This CDR3 comprises 15 residues. This CDR3 reads CASSPDREVGQPQHF. CDR3 in DNA: TGTGCCAGCAGCCCAGACAGGGAGGTGGGCCAGCCCCAGCATTTT.

This clone came up once. V usage is TRBV7-2 and J usage is TRBJ1-3; 7 nucleotides align to TRBD1. V lost 5 bases and J lost 0; bases outside the gene matches: 7. The germline CDR1 and CDR2 sequences are SGHTA and FQGNSA. This CDR3 has 16 amino acids. Written as DNA, the CDR3 is TGTGCCAGCAGCGCGGACAGGACCCGCTCTGGAAACACCATATATTTT. Protein product: CASSADRTRSGNTIYF.

The chain carries TRBV10-3 and TRBJ2-5, with a weak D call TRBD2 (5 bases). The length of the CDR3 is 13 residues. V shed 6 bases and J shed 2 bases, with 10 bases lying between them. Looked up from germline, CDR1 is ENHRY and CDR2 is SYGVKD. The CDR3 loop is CAIRIAPQETQYF. The CDR3 region has the DNA TGTGCCATCAGGATAGCGCCGCAAGAGACCCAGTACTTC.

V and J are TRBV7-9 and TRBJ1-2, with a tentative D call TRBD1 (5 bases). CDR3 size: 12 residues. V gave up 6 bases and J gave up 4 bases, with 9 bases separating them. CDR1 and CDR2 from the germline V gene are SEHNR and FQNEAQ (reference sequence). The CDR3 is CASRRDSYGYTF. CDR3 nucleotides: TGTGCCAGCAGACGAGACAGCTATGGCTACACCTTC.

The chain employs TRBV9 and TRBJ1-5; TRBD1 matches 7 bases. The CDR3 runs to 15 residues. V lost 3 bases, J lost 5 bases, and 8 bases stayed unmatched. Germline-derived CDR1 and CDR2 are SGDLS and YYNGEE. The CDR3 spells CASSERTGGDQPQHF. The CDR3 coding sequence is TGTGCCAGCAGCGAGAGGACAGGAGGCGATCAGCCCCAGCATTTT. Based on the CDR3 plus reference TRBV9 and TRBJ1-5, the full variable domain is DSGVTQTPKHLITATGQRVTLRCSPRSGDLSVYWYQQSLDQGLQFLIQYYNGEERAKGNILERFSAQQFPDLHSELNLSSLELGDSALYFCASSERTGGDQPQHFGDGTRLSIL.

This clone has only one observation. The chain joins TRBV9 to TRBJ2-2; D ambiguous. V lost 1 base and J 7 bases, leaving 5 bases between the germline ends. From germline, CDR1 is SGDLS and CDR2 YYNGEE. This CDR3 is built from 12 residues. The CDR3 nucleotides read TGTGCCAGCAGCGTATCGAGCGGGGAGCTGTTTTTT. As protein: CASSVSSGELFF.

The gene calls are TRBV7-9 and TRBJ2-1; D unresolved. Trimming removed 0 bases at V and 0 bases at J, with 9 bases between. This CDR3 contains 16 residues. The germline V gene encodes CDR1 SEHNR and CDR2 FQNEAQ (reference sequence). The CDR3 reads CASSLAPKSSYNEQFF. The CDR3 DNA sequence: TGTGCCAGCAGCTTAGCGCCGAAGAGCTCCTACAATGAGCAGTTCTTC.

J is TRBJ2-2 and V is TRBV4-1; tentative D call: TRBD2 (5 bases). CDR3 size: 17 residues. From germline, CDR1 is MGHRA and CDR2 YSYEKL. V was shortened by 0 bases and J by 7 bases, with 18 bases between the two germline ends. The DNA of the CDR3 is TGCGCCAGCAGCCAAGATCCCGGGATTTTTGTAGGCGGGGAGCTGTTTTTT. It encodes CASSQDPGIFVGGELFF.

The V gene is TRBV7-2, the J gene TRBJ2-2; 8 bases line up with TRBD2. The CDR3 runs to 17 residues. V was clipped by 2 bases and J by 5 bases; unmatched bases: 10. Germline V gene data show CDR1 as SGHTA and CDR2 as FQGNSA. Here the CDR3 reads CASSLLGPAGVTGELFF. In nucleotides, the CDR3 is TGTGCCAGCAGCTTATTGGGTCCAGCGGGGGTTACCGGGGAGCTGTTTTTT.

V is TRBV6-5 and J is TRBJ1-5; no clear D. Trimming shortened V by 2 bases and J by 6 bases, and 8 bases separated the two germline ends. The germline V gene encodes CDR1 MNHEY and CDR2 SVGAGI. The CDR3 extends over 13 amino acids. Here the CDR3 DNA reads TGTGCCAGCAGTTACGATCGGGGTCAGCCCCAGCATTTT. It specifies CASSYDRGQPQHF.

This rearrangement joins TRBV19 to TRBJ1-1; D is ambiguous. The CDR3 runs to 15 residues. V dropped 5 bases and J dropped 0 bases, with 13 bases sitting between them. Per germline, CDR1 LNHDA and CDR2 SQIVND (reference sequence). The CDR3 DNA follows: TGTGCCAGTAGTGAGAGGGCCCCAATGAACACTGAAGCTTTCTTT. Its translation: CASSERAPMNTEAFF.

The rearrangement joins TRBV30 to TRBJ1-4; tentatively, D is TRBD1 (5 bases). The germline V gene encodes CDR1 GTSNPN and CDR2 SVGIG (reference sequence). Trimming shortened V by 0 bases and J by 8 bases, and 13 bases separated the two germline ends. The CDR3 is 14 residues long. CDR3 in DNA: TGTGCCTGGAGTGTTAGCAGGGCGGTCGAAAAACTGTTTTTT. Its protein product is CAWSVSRAVEKLFF.

The genes are TRBV11-1 and TRBJ1-1; weak D call: TRBD1 (6 bases). This CDR3 is built from 14 residues. Trimming removed 3 bases at V and 3 bases at J, with 11 bases between. CDR1 is SGHAT, CDR2 FQDESV, per germline (reference sequence). The CDR3 loop reads CASSFRGPDTEAFF. DNA of the CDR3: TGTGCCAGCAGCTTCAGGGGTCCGGACACTGAAGCTTTCTTT. The whole variable domain, remainder taken from reference TRBV11-1 and TRBJ1-1, is EAEVAQSPRYKITEKSQAVAFWCDPISGHATLYWYRQILGQGPELLVQFQDESVVDDSQLPKDRFSAERLKGVDSTLKIQPAELGDSAMYLCASSFRGPDTEAFFGQGTRLTVV.

The chain employs TRBV9 and TRBJ1-5; TRBD1 agrees at 7 bases. The CDR3 runs 13 residues. CDR1 is SGDLS and CDR2 is YYNGEE in the germline V gene. With V trimmed by 3 bases and J by 11 bases, 8 bases remained unmatched. For the CDR3, the DNA is TGTGCCAGCAGCGGAAACCCACAGGGGACCCAGCATTTT. Its translation: CASSGNPQGTQHF.

This chain uses TRBV7-9 with TRBJ1-1; 7 bases align to TRBD1. Germline trimming cut 6 bases from V and 1 base from J; bases unmatched to any gene: 11. This CDR3 region has 16 residues. CDR1 is SEHNR, CDR2 FQNEAQ, per germline (reference sequence). The CDR3 reads CASSSYPGQTNTEAFF. For the CDR3, the DNA is TGTGCCAGCAGTTCCTACCCGGGACAGACGAACACTGAAGCTTTCTTT.